A selection of T cell receptor beta chains follows, all from one sample in a study of T cells in Graves' hyperthyroidism and ophthalmopathy. TCRdb re-derived calls from the multiplex PCR reads in MiXCR, one entry per CDR3 protein. The sample holds about 360,000 distinct CDR3 sequences; over 15% are singletons and the top ten take 3% to 4%. Sequencing used blood. These receptors were taken from a woman younger than 35 with Graves' hyperthyroidism. CDR3s include the opening cysteine and the closing phenylalanine or tryptophan. Fields, in order: V gene, clone size, J gene, D gene, CDR3 protein, CDR3 DNA. D genes are given only for firm matches. Clone sizes are given selectively: once, few, many, or a class where the clone is expanded.

V: TRBV2
size: many
J: TRBJ1-3
D: NA
CDR3: CASRAESSGNTIYF
DNA: TGTGCCAGCAGAGCAGAGTCCTCTGGAAACACCATATATTTT

V: TRBV13
size: many
J: TRBJ2-5
D: TRBD1
CDR3: CASSEGQRDQETQYF
DNA: TGTGCCAGCAGCGAGGGACAGAGAGACCAAGAGACCCAGTACTTC

V: TRBV6-1
size: NA
J: TRBJ2-3
D: NA
CDR3: CASSGIKGLTDTQYF
DNA: TGTGCCAGCAGCGGGATTAAGGGGCTTACAGATACGCAGTATTTT

V: TRBV18
size: NA
J: TRBJ1-5
D: NA
CDR3: CASSPRSAPQWGQPQHF
DNA: TGTGCCAGCTCACCACGGTCGGCACCCCAGTGGGGTCAGCCCCAGCATTTT

V: TRBV12-3/TRBV12-4
size: many
J: TRBJ1-6
D: NA
CDR3: CASRRTANSPLHF
DNA: TGTGCCAGCAGAAGGACAGCTAATTCACCCCTCCACTTT

V: TRBV11-2
size: NA
J: TRBJ1-2
D: NA
CDR3: CASSSTTGSGYGYTF
DNA: TGTGCCAGCAGCTCCACCACAGGGTCAGGTTATGGCTACACCTTC

V: TRBV19
size: NA
J: TRBJ1-1
D: NA
CDR3: CASRKQGLDTEAFF
DNA: TGTGCCAGCCGTAAACAGGGTCTGGACACTGAAGCTTTCTTT

V: TRBV19
size: many
J: TRBJ1-1
D: TRBD1
CDR3: CASSMGDRGVNTEAFF
DNA: TGTGCCAGTAGTATGGGGGACAGGGGCGTGAACACTGAAGCTTTCTTT

V: TRBV12-5
size: few
J: TRBJ2-5
D: TRBD2
CDR3: CASGSGEETQYF
DNA: TGTGCTAGTGGTAGCGGGGAAGAGACCCAGTACTTC

V: TRBV16
size: many
J: TRBJ1-5
D: TRBD1
CDR3: CASSQDRDADQPQHF
DNA: TGTGCCAGCAGCCAGGACAGGGATGCAGATCAGCCCCAGCATTTT

V: TRBV2
size: many
J: TRBJ2-7
D: TRBD2
CDR3: CASRGIAGTLYEQYF
DNA: TGTGCCAGCAGGGGTATAGCGGGGACGCTATACGAGCAGTACTTC

V: TRBV11-2
size: many
J: TRBJ2-5
D: TRBD1
CDR3: CASSLRAGQGWQETQYF
DNA: TGTGCCAGCAGCCTCAGGGCCGGACAGGGGTGGCAAGAGACCCAGTACTTC

V: TRBV3-1
size: many
J: TRBJ1-1
D: NA
CDR3: CASSRLRSGTEAFF
DNA: TGTGCCAGCAGCCGGCTAAGAAGCGGCACTGAAGCTTTCTTT

V: TRBV25-1
size: many
J: TRBJ2-7
D: TRBD1
CDR3: CASSVALGIRTGGTYEQYF
DNA: TGTGCCAGCAGTGTGGCATTGGGTATCAGGACAGGGGGTACCTACGAGCAGTACTTC

V: TRBV5-1
size: many
J: TRBJ2-7
D: NA
CDR3: CASSLAGGWDEQYF
DNA: TGCGCCAGCAGCTTGGCGGGGGGCTGGGACGAGCAGTACTTC

V: TRBV7-8
size: many
J: TRBJ1-2
D: NA
CDR3: CASSLENEGGGYTF
DNA: TGTGCCAGCAGCTTAGAGAACGAGGGCGGTGGCTACACCTTC

V: TRBV19
size: many
J: TRBJ2-5
D: NA
CDR3: CASSIAGSHTAFQETQYF
DNA: TGTGCCAGTAGTATAGCAGGCTCCCATACGGCCTTCCAAGAGACCCAGTACTTC

V: TRBV2
size: few
J: TRBJ1-5
D: NA
CDR3: CASYLDGQGHQPQHF
DNA: TGTGCCAGCTATCTCGATGGGCAGGGGCATCAGCCCCAGCATTTT

V: TRBV7-8
size: many
J: TRBJ1-3
D: NA
CDR3: CASSTQRISFSGNTIYF
DNA: TGTGCCAGCAGTACCCAGAGGATTTCCTTCTCTGGAAACACCATATATTTT

V: TRBV18
size: NA
J: TRBJ2-7
D: NA
CDR3: CASSPDGPFGEQYF
DNA: TGTGCCAGCTCACCCGACGGACCGTTCGGCGAGCAGTACTTC

V: TRBV5-1
size: many
J: TRBJ1-1
D: TRBD1
CDR3: CASSYAGTGGYTEAFF
DNA: TGCGCCAGCAGCTACGCCGGGACAGGGGGGTACACTGAAGCTTTCTTT

V: TRBV5-1
size: many
J: TRBJ1-1
D: NA
CDR3: CASTPKAGGTEAFF
DNA: TGCGCCAGCACCCCGAAGGCTGGGGGCACTGAAGCTTTCTTT

V: TRBV12-3/TRBV12-4
size: many
J: TRBJ1-1
D: NA
CDR3: CASSVQEKAFF
DNA: TGTGCCAGCAGCGTACAGGAGAAAGCTTTCTTT

V: TRBV7-7
size: many
J: TRBJ2-5
D: TRBD2
CDR3: CASSRLAGALQETQYF
DNA: TGTGCTAGCAGCCGACTAGCGGGGGCCCTTCAAGAGACCCAGTACTTC

V: TRBV30
size: many
J: TRBJ1-1
D: TRBD1
CDR3: CAWSPGTGTEAFF
DNA: TGTGCCTGGAGTCCAGGGACAGGGACTGAAGCTTTCTTT